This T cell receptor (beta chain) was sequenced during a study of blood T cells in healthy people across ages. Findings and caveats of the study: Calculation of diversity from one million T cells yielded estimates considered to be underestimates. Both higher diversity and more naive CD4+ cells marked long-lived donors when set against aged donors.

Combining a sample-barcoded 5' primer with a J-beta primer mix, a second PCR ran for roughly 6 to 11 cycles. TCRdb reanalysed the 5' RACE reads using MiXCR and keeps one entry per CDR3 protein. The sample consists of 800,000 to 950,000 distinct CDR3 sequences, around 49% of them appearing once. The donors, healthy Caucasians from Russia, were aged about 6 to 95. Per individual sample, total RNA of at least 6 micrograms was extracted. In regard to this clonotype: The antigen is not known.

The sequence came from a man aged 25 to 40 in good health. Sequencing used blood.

The CDR3 spells CASSQVRVASTDTQYF. For the CDR3, the DNA is TGCGCCAGCAGCCAAGTGAGAGTAGCTTCCACAGATACGCAGTATTTT. The chain couples TRBV4-1 to TRBJ2-3; D is ambiguous. Trimming took 1 base from V and 2 from J, leaving 13 bases between them. The CDR3 is 16 amino acids. The germline CDR1 and CDR2 sequences are MGHRA and YSYEKL.